This T cell receptor (beta chain) derives from a study of T cells after yellow fever vaccination. Only a few counts were recorded for this clonotype. TCRdb independently ran MiXCR on the 5' RACE reads; one entry per CDR3 protein. This table has around 100,000 distinct CDR3 sequences, more than 7.5% appearing once. This CDR3 comprises 12 residues. V was trimmed by 3 bases and J by 3 bases, leaving 3 bases between them. The chain uses TRBV12-3 or TRBV12-4 and TRBJ1-5; D remains unclear. Sequencing used CD8+ T cells sorted from PBMCs, obtained 45 days after the yellow fever booster vaccination. The receptor's source is a young man who received the YFV17D yellow fever vaccine. CDR3 nucleotides: TGTGCCAGCAGTTTCTTCAATCAGCCCCAGCATTTT. This gives the protein CASSFFNQPQHF.